This TCR beta chain appears in the sequencing data of a study of human T cells and chemical hapten exposure (dated by TCRdb to the early 2020s). The study in broad terms: For sensitization, 2% DPC in acetone was applied to a roughly 2 cm by roughly 2 cm area of upper inner arm skin. Weekly therapeutic DPC doses were additionally applied to the scalp of patients throughout the roughly 25-week study period. Patch tests used Finn chambers with 0.01% DPC on the upper back, scored after 6 days by International Contact Dermatitis Research Group standards. The patient cohort, mostly female, included alopecia areata with under or over 50% scalp involvement, alopecia totalis and alopecia universalis. Libraries were pooled for sequencing, and variation in per-sample TCR yields was attributed mainly to small differences in library volumes within the pool. Peripheral blood TCR repertoire changes were tracked in vivo in alopecia patients during primary and secondary sensitization to the hapten diphenylcyclopropenone (DPC). Blood was sampled from patients pre-sensitization (week 0) and at 2, 6 and about 24 weeks after DPC sensitization. Approximately 30 alopecia patients provided blood for TCR sequencing at one to four time points (pre-sensitization, 2, 6 and 24 weeks).

Its CDR3 holds 12 amino acids, cysteine through phenylalanine. The only DNA kept is the CDR3, 36 bases in frame from the first base. The germline V gene specifies SGHTA as CDR1 and FQGNSA as CDR2. V is reduced by 6 bases and J by 7 bases, leaving a spacing of 13 bases between them. Study-wide conclusions, independent of this receptor: Significantly more large CDR3 similarity clusters were formed by expanded TCRs than by pre-sensitization or healthy control sets, consistent with antigen-driven responses. DPC sensitization did not change the number of TCRs with a frequency above 1 in 1000, and there was no evidence of changes in global repertoire structure. Because every patient had alopecia, a presumed autoimmune disease, the patients' immune response might differ from that of healthy individuals. After repeated subsampling, changes were observed in the strength of the expansion versus patch-test correlation and in the threshold at which the correlation became significant. The number of PT1 expanded TCRs positively correlated with patch test score, significant at thresholds 8, 16 and 32 but not 4.

Details on this clonotype: Its antigen remains undetermined. Base-call qualities are not available, and no considerably larger clone is one nucleotide away.

This specimen's time point label, interpreted: patch test 2, 6 weeks after DPC sensitization. The intended sense of this specimen's treatment or condition label: therapeutic diphenylcyclopropenone sensitization with weekly scalp DPC. At every patch-test visit, the blood draw took place before the patch test was put on. Patients were eligible if aged 18 to 70, diagnosed with alopecia and judged suitable for DPC therapy, and pregnant patients were excluded. Total RNA was extracted from unfractionated whole blood collected in Tempus Blood RNA tubes. The library was prepared using RACE. For sequencing, a NextSeq 500 was employed. Library preparation attached unique molecular identifiers to individual cDNA molecules for quantitative, reproducible TCR counting. For every blood RNA sample, sequencing covered both the TCR alpha and TCR beta chains. The authors' analysis ran thus. Samples had a median of approximately 93,000 TCRs, with a range from roughly 23,224 to 750,000. The Decombinator software suite was used to annotate V, J and CDR3 in the TCR reads. To make PS versus PT1 abundance plots, every sample was subsampled to the same number of TCRs (28,000). TCRs were defined as expanded if absent before sensitization and observed at least eight times at the 2-week time point. TCRdb reprocessing: public reads trimmed at Q25 with fastp, clones called with MiXCR, in-frame beta chains kept. Rows matching on CDR3 protein sequence are summarized as one entry with the most common DNA and genes. TCRdb's processing, not the authors' own work, is the source of the V and J calls. This sample lists approximately 87,000 distinct CDR3 sequences; approximately 10% were detected once. The biggest ten clones account for 2.5% to 3.5% of the sample.

The TCR sequence derives from a woman between 35 and 50 years old with alopecia areata. Some clones in this sample may be carry-over from other donors' samples. The chain is encoded by TRBV7-2 joined to TRBJ2-7; the D gene is possibly TRBD2, with 5 bases matching. Here the sequenced sample was whole blood, taken in connection with sensitization to the hapten diphenylcyclopropenone (DPC). The CDR3 is CASSYFTGEQYF. The DNA sequence reads TGTGCCAGCAGTTACTTCACGGGGGAGCAGTACTTC.